Listed here are 12 T cell receptor beta chains from one sample, sequenced in a study of CD8+CD57+ T cells in acquired aplastic anemia listed by TCRdb under 2018. Sequencing relied on an Illumina HiSeq 2000. Genomic DNA served as template for TCR beta VDJ combination and CDR3 sequence profiling. Clones were called with MiXCR by TCRdb after fastp trimmed the public reads at Q25, and only in-frame beta chains were retained. Here each entry gathers all rows of one CDR3 protein and keeps the most common genes and DNA. This sample holds 180,000 or so distinct CDR3 sequences; about 60% were observed only once. The biggest ten clones account for under 45% of the sample. The patients picked for sequencing were ones in whom flow cytometry had shown an expansion of CD8+CD57+ cells. Sequences were obtained from sorted CD4+, CD8+, or CD8+CD57+ T cells (not recorded which) from PBMCs. These receptors were obtained from a human donor with aplastic anemia.

This clonotype was detected only once. V usage is TRBV7-2 and J usage is TRBJ2-3; TRBD2 matches at 9 bases. CDR3 length equals 17 residues. V was clipped by 1 base and J by 4 bases; unmatched bases: 9. Germline CDR1 SGHTA, CDR2 FQGNSA. The CDR3 DNA sequence: TGTGCCAGCAGCTTAGGGGGGCCTAGCGGGGCTTCAGATACGCAGTATTTT. This sequence encodes CASSLGGPSGASDTQYF.

This clonotype has more than one count but fewer than ten. The chain is built from TRBV7-9 and TRBJ2-5; D is ambiguous. Germline V lookup: CDR1 SEHNR, CDR2 FQNEAQ (reference sequence). V was pared by 2 bases and J by 2 bases, with 18 bases between. CDR3 length: 17 residues. CDR3 sequence: CASSLSPLGRLQETQYF. In nucleotides, the CDR3 is TGTGCCAGCAGCTTATCTCCCCTGGGAAGGTTACAAGAGACCCAGTACTTC.

This clonotype has just one count. The rearrangement joins TRBV5-5 to TRBJ1-6; D is perhaps TRBD1 (5 bases). Germline loops: CDR1 SGHKS, CDR2 YYEKEE (reference sequence). V lost 2 bases to trimming and J lost 9 bases, with 15 bases between them. This CDR3 is 15 amino acids long. CDR3 protein: CASSFSGGGGSPLHF. For the CDR3, the DNA is TGTGCCAGCAGCTTCTCGGGGGGAGGAGGTTCACCCCTCCACTTT.

The J gene is TRBJ2-5, the V gene TRBV7-2; D gene unclear. The V gene lost 3 bases and the J gene lost 4 bases, with 9 bases spanning the gap. The length of the CDR3 is 13 residues. Germline CDR1 and CDR2: SGHTA and FQGNSA. CDR3 sequence: CASSFGVLETQYF. The CDR3 coding sequence is TGTGCCAGCAGCTTTGGGGTTTTAGAGACCCAGTACTTC.

The chain is built from TRBV7-8 and TRBJ2-7; a weak D match, TRBD1 (6 bases). CDR1 and CDR2 from the germline V gene are SGHVS and FQNEAQ. The CDR3 extends over 15 amino acids. The V and J ends lost 2 bases and 1 base respectively, with 12 bases between them. DNA for the CDR3: TGTGCCAGCAGCTTATTAGGGGGACAATCCTACGAGCAGTACTTC. Encoded protein: CASSLLGGQSYEQYF.

The chain is built from TRBV10-2 and TRBJ2-7; D is possibly TRBD2 (6 bases). Germline CDR1 is WSHSY and CDR2 is SAAADI. V lost 6 bases and J lost 1, with 16 bases in between. This CDR3 is 15 amino acids long. DNA of the CDR3: TGCGCCAGCAGAAAGGGGACTCCCTCTTCCTACGAGCAGTACTTC. It is translated as CASRKGTPSSYEQYF.

This clonotype has a handful of counts. The V gene is TRBV2, the J gene TRBJ1-4, with TRBD1 as a possible D gene (5 bases). Germline lookup yields CDR1 SNHLY and CDR2 FYNNEI. The CDR3 contains 13 residues. With 11 bases removed from V and 2 bases from J, the gap between germline ends came to 12 bases. The CDR3 sequence: CAGGEATNEKLFF. In DNA, the CDR3 is TGTGCCGGAGGGGAAGCCACTAATGAAAAACTGTTTTTT.

The J gene is TRBJ2-7, the V gene TRBV7-7; D is perhaps TRBD1 (6 bases). The CDR3 has 14 residues. Germline CDR1 is SSHAT and CDR2 is FNYEAQ (reference sequence). CDR3 in amino acids: CARERTGTTYEQYF. CDR3 DNA: TGTGCTAGGGAGCGTACAGGGACAACCTACGAGCAGTACTTC.

This clonotype was seen a handful of times. The rearrangement links TRBV20-1 to TRBJ1-6, with 8 bases matching TRBD1. Germline assignment: CDR1 DFQATT and CDR2 SNEGSKA (reference sequence). V shed 5 bases, J shed 4 bases, and the junction held 7 bases outside the gene matches. This CDR3 spans 15 amino acids. This CDR3 is CSASGQGAYNSPLHF. DNA for the CDR3: TGCAGTGCTTCAGGACAGGGAGCGTATAATTCACCCCTCCACTTT.

V gene TRBV6-5 combines with J gene TRBJ1-1; D remains ambiguous. Trimming stripped 0 bases from V and 2 bases from J, with 7 bases between. CDR3 length: 14 amino acids. The germline CDR1 and CDR2 sequences are MNHEY and SVGAGI. DNA for the CDR3: TGTGCCAGCAGTTACTCGACATACAACACTGAAGCTTTCTTT. It translates to CASSYSTYNTEAFF.

The rearrangement uses TRBV29-1 and TRBJ2-7; D is undetermined. Between the trimmed V and J ends, which lost 5 bases and 3 bases, there was a span of 11 bases. CDR3 size: 12 residues. Per germline, CDR1 SQVTM and CDR2 ANQGSEA. The CDR3 DNA reads TGCAGCGTTCCGAACAGAAGCTACGAGCAGTACTTC. Residues: CSVPNRSYEQYF.

With respect to this clonotype: Just one base apart from a much larger clone, this may be a read error. This sequence joins TRBV2 and TRBJ2-5; D is possibly TRBD1 or TRBD2 (7 bases each). Trimming shortened V by 4 bases and J by 4 bases, and 16 bases separated the two germline ends. Germline V gene lookup returns CDR1 SNHLY and CDR2 FYNNEI. This CDR3 is 15 amino acids long. In nucleotides, the CDR3 is TGTGCCAGCAGTGTACCTCCAGGGGGGGCAGAGACCCAGTACTTC. Protein: CASSVPPGGAETQYF.